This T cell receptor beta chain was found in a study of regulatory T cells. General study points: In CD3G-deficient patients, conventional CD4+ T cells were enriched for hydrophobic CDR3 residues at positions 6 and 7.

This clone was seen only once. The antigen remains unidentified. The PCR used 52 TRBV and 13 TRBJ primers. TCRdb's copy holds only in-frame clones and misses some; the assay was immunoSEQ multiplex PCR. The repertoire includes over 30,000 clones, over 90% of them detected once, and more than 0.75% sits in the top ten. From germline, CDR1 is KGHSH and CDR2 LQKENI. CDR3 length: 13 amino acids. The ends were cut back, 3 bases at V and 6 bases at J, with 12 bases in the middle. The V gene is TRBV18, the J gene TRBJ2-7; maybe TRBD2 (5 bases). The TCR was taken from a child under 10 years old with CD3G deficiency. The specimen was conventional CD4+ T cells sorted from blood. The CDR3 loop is CASSPLSRGEQYF. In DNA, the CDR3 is TGTGCCAGCTCACCGCTTTCCCGGGGCGAGCAGTACTTC. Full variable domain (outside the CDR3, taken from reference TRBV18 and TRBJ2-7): NAGVMQNPRHLVRRRGQEARLRCSPMKGHSHVYWYRQLPEEGLKFMVYLQKENIIDESGMPKERFSAEFPKEGPSILRIQQVVRGDSAAYFCASSPLSRGEQYFGPGTRLTVT.